What follows are 13 T cell receptor beta chains derived from one specimen sequenced in a study of T cell responses to AZD1222 COVID-19 vaccine. Assay: immunoSEQ multiplex PCR; the TCRdb copy retains only in-frame clones and omits some. Found here are fewer than 150,000 clones, around 87% of them singletons; the top ten hold 1.2%. Sample: peripheral blood, taken on day 0 of AZD1222 vaccination. These receptors came from an adult in good health.

V usage is TRBV4-2 and J usage is TRBJ2-1; 8 bases agree with TRBD2. This CDR3 is 16 amino acids long. V was pared by 0 bases and J by 8 bases, with 9 bases of the junction left unmatched. In germline, CDR1 is LGHNA, CDR2 YNFKEQ. The CDR3 region has the DNA TGTGCCAGCAGCCAAGAATTGCCGGGGGGGCCGGATGAGCAGTTCTTC. Encoded protein: CASSQELPGGPDEQFF.

The chain is built from TRBV19 and TRBJ2-1, with no clear D. Trimming shortened V by 8 bases and J by 6 bases, and 14 bases separated the two germline ends. CDR1 is LNHDA, CDR2 SQIVND, per germline (reference sequence). This CDR3 spans 13 amino acids. CDR3 in DNA: TGTGCCAGTTGGTTACGGCTCCCCAATGAGCAGTTCTTC. It encodes CASWLRLPNEQFF.

This chain connects TRBV7-9 to TRBJ1-1; no firm D call. V was clipped by 1 base and J by 4 bases, with 4 bases between them. CDR3 length: 12 amino acids. The germline CDR1 and CDR2 sequences are SEHNR and FQNEAQ (reference sequence). The CDR3 reads CASSLGATEAFF. The CDR3 coding sequence is TGTGCCAGCAGCTTAGGGGCCACTGAAGCTTTCTTT.

The CDR3 here is CASSEAGTGYYEQYF. The CDR3 nucleotides are TGTGCCAGCAGTGAAGCCGGGACAGGCTACTACGAGCAGTACTTC. The V gene is TRBV2, the J gene TRBJ2-7; 8 nucleotides align to TRBD1. This CDR3 has 15 residues. Looked up from germline, CDR1 is SNHLY and CDR2 is FYNNEI. V shed 0 bases, J shed 3 bases, and the junction held 4 bases outside the gene matches.

The chain carries TRBV6-5 and TRBJ2-7; 7 bases match TRBD1. The CDR3 contains 15 residues. Germline V gene lookup returns CDR1 MNHEY and CDR2 SVGAGI. After removal of 5 bases from V and 4 bases from J, the junction contained 11 bases not matched to a gene. CDR3 nucleotides: TGTGCCAGCAGTCGGCCCAACAGGGGCGATTACGAGCAGTACTTC. Its translation: CASSRPNRGDYEQYF.

This clone showed up just once. The rearrangement links TRBV11-1 to TRBJ1-1; D is possibly TRBD1 (5 bases). With 3 bases removed from V and 0 bases from J, the gap between germline ends came to 8 bases. The CDR3 has 14 amino acids. Germline V CDR1 and CDR2: SGHAT, FQDESV (reference sequence). The CDR3 spells CASSLGRLNTEAFF. The CDR3 coding sequence is TGTGCCAGCAGCTTGGGGCGCCTGAACACTGAAGCTTTCTTT.

This chain joins TRBV19 and TRBJ2-3, with 13 bases fitting TRBD2. Germline values: CDR1 LNHDA, CDR2 SQIVND (reference sequence). The junction had 5 bases not matched to a gene; V was cut back by 6 bases and J by 5 bases. The CDR3 is made up of 15 amino acids. CDR3: CASSPTSGGLDTQYF. Here the CDR3 DNA reads TGTGCCAGTAGCCCGACTAGCGGGGGGCTAGATACGCAGTATTTT.

The chain uses TRBV4-3 and TRBJ2-3, with D possibly matching TRBD2 (6 bases). The CDR3 is made up of 14 amino acids. With 5 bases removed from V and 5 bases from J, the gap between germline ends came to 14 bases. CDR1 is LGHNA, CDR2 YSLEER, per germline. The CDR3 region is CASSYDPGLDTQYF. CDR3 sequence (DNA): TGCGCCAGCAGCTACGATCCGGGACTAGATACGCAGTATTTT.

The chain has TRBV7-9 and TRBJ1-4; D is unclear. The V end was cut by 0 bases, the J end by 4 bases, with 15 bases between. The germline CDR1 and CDR2 sequences are SEHNR and FQNEAQ (reference sequence). The CDR3 extends over 17 amino acids. CDR3 in amino acids: CASSLALAPRVNEKLFF. For the CDR3, the DNA is TGTGCCAGCAGCTTAGCCTTAGCGCCTCGGGTTAATGAAAAACTGTTTTTT.

The V call is TRBV12-5, the J call TRBJ2-3; no clear D gene. Deletions cut 4 bases from V and 8 bases from J, with 25 bases between. Germline CDR1 reads LGHNT; CDR2 reads FRNRAP. The CDR3 contains 17 residues. CDR3 region: CASGWAPTTDLPGTQYF. CDR3 coding DNA: TGTGCTAGTGGTTGGGCCCCGACCACAGACCTCCCCGGTACGCAGTATTTT.

This clone occurred a few times. This chain links TRBV13 with TRBJ1-3; D is undetermined. This CDR3 has 15 amino acids. The germline V gene has CDR1 PRHDT and CDR2 FYEKMQ (reference sequence). Deletions cut 3 bases from V and 1 base from J, with 10 bases between. Written as DNA, the CDR3 is TGTGCCAGCAGCTTGGGCAGTTTTTCTGGAAACACCATATATTTT. Translated: CASSLGSFSGNTIYF.

The chain couples TRBV19 to TRBJ2-1; 8 bases are a match to TRBD2. This CDR3 has 13 amino acids. Losses at the gene ends were 9 bases for V and 8 bases for J; bases not matched to a gene: 9. Germline V gene sequence: CDR1 LNHDA, CDR2 SQIVND (reference sequence). The CDR3 coding sequence is TGTGCCAGCACGGGGCGGGGGGCCCATGAGCAGTTCTTC. Amino acids: CASTGRGAHEQFF.

The CDR3 is CASSNQGGTEAFF. The CDR3 nucleotides are TGTGCCAGCAGCAATCAGGGCGGCACTGAAGCTTTCTTT. V is TRBV3-1 (or the pseudogene TRBV3-2) and J is TRBJ1-1; D perhaps matches TRBD1 (5 bases). The CDR3 is 13 residues long. The germline V gene encodes CDR1 LGHDT and CDR2 YNNKEL (reference sequence). Trimming left V 5 bases short and J 4 bases short, with 11 bases between.